The 22 T cell receptor beta chains given below trace back to one sample, sequenced in a study of tumor-infiltrating lymphocytes in primary liver carcinoma. Blood RNA was derived from unsorted whole blood, and germline DNA was extracted too. A constant-region primer served to make TCR beta cDNA from roughly 500 ng total RNA. Library construction for TCR beta comprised three nested multiplex PCR rounds performed with slightly modified ARM-PCR. TRBV1-TRBV30 forward primers paired with a C-beta reverse primer were used in the first two PCR rounds, which ran 9 to 10 cycles each. TCRdb processed the multiplex PCR reads anew with MiXCR; each CDR3 protein has one entry. The sample carries about 180,000 distinct CDR3 sequences, around 60% recorded once. The sequencing sample was made of peripheral blood. Every receptor here comes from a man aged 40-49 years with primary liver carcinoma and hepatitis B virus infection.

Concerning this clonotype: A junction end diverges from the germline sequence, so it may reflect a read error. This chain connects TRBV11-2 to TRBJ2-1; maybe TRBD1 (6 bases). The CDR3 is 12 residues long. In germline, CDR1 is SGHAT, CDR2 FQNNGV. The CDR3 nucleotides read TGTGCCAGCAGCTTCAATCGGGACAACAATCTCTTC. This translates into CASSFNRDNNLF.

The V call is TRBV12-3 or TRBV12-4, the J call TRBJ2-7, with 14 bases fitting TRBD2. This CDR3 contains 15 residues. V gave up 6 bases and J gave up 2 bases; unmatched junction bases: 3. The CDR3 here is CASRETSGGAYEQYF. As DNA, the CDR3 is TGTGCCAGCAGGGAGACTAGCGGGGGGGCCTACGAGCAGTACTTC.

Many counts were recorded for this clonotype. This rearrangement joins TRBV29-1 to TRBJ2-1; D not certain. Germline V gives CDR1 SQVTM, CDR2 ANQGSEA. V lost 7 bases, J lost 1 base, and 5 bases lay in between. This CDR3 comprises 11 residues. CDR3 nucleotide sequence: TGCAGCGCCCGTTCCTACAATGAGCAGTTCTTC. It translates to CSARSYNEQFF.

J is TRBJ2-7 and V is TRBV4-1; D unclear. The CDR3 has 13 amino acids. The V gene's germline CDR1 is MGHRA and CDR2 YSYEKL. V shed 0 bases and J shed 5 bases, with 8 bases lying between them. CDR3 in amino acids: CASSQESYDEQYF. The CDR3 nucleotides read TGCGCCAGCAGCCAAGAGTCGTATGACGAGCAGTACTTC.

The chain is built from TRBV29-1 and TRBJ2-7; TRBD1 matches 11 bases. CDR3 length: 13 residues. V lost 7 bases, J lost 5 bases, and 7 bases stayed unmatched. Germline-derived CDR1 and CDR2 are SQVTM and ANQGSEA. CDR3 nucleotide sequence: TGCAGCGACGGGACAGGGGGGAGAGACGAGCAGTACTTC. As protein: CSDGTGGRDEQYF.

This sequence joins TRBV5-4 and TRBJ2-2; 8 bases line up with TRBD1. With V trimmed by 0 bases and J by 5 bases, 3 bases remained unmatched. CDR3 length: 15 amino acids. From germline, CDR1 is SGHNT and CDR2 YYREEE (reference sequence). The CDR3 region is CASSLAGQGTGELFF. The CDR3, as DNA: TGTGCCAGCAGCTTGGCCGGACAGGGTACCGGGGAGCTGTTTTTT.

As regards this clonotype: One end of the junction varies from germline; a read error may be responsible. This chain connects TRBV11-2 to TRBJ2-2; D not resolved. The CDR3 runs 14 residues. Germline CDR1 is SGHAT and CDR2 is FQNNGV. The CDR3 nucleotides are TGCACCAGCAGCTTAATACTGAACACCGGGGAGCTGTTTTTT. This translates into CTSSLILNTGELFF.

About this clonotype: Compared with germline, one end of the junction differs, possibly owing to a read error. This sequence joins TRBV5-5 and TRBJ2-7; TRBD1 matches 9 bases. The V gene's germline CDR1 is SGHKS and CDR2 YYEKEE (reference sequence). The CDR3 consists of 13 residues. CDR3: CASSLQGAYGQYF. The DNA for the CDR3 is TGTGCCAGCAGCTTACAGGGGGCCTACGGGCAGTACTTC.

This clonotype was seen repeatedly, ten times or more. The genes are TRBV29-1 and TRBJ2-5; TRBD1 matches at 12 bases. The CDR3 sequence is 14 residues long. After removal of 5 bases from V and 5 bases from J, the junction contained 6 bases not matched to a gene. CDR1 and CDR2 (germline): SQVTM, ANQGSEA. CDR3 nucleotide sequence: TGCAGCGTTCCCGGGACAGGGGGCTCGGAGACCCAGTACTTC. Amino acid sequence: CSVPGTGGSETQYF.

As concerns this clonotype: Mismatch with germline at one junction end may stem from a read error. The chain employs TRBV11-2 and TRBJ2-7, with D tentatively TRBD1 or TRBD2 (5 bases each). CDR1 and CDR2 (germline): SGHAT, FQNNGV. This CDR3 is 14 amino acids long. The CDR3: CASSLTDGAYDQYF. In DNA form, the CDR3 reads TGTGCTAGTAGCTTAACCGACGGGGCCTACGATCAGTACTTC. The variable domain in full, completed from reference TRBV11-2 and TRBJ2-7, reads EAGVAQSPRYKIIEKRQSVAFWCNPISGHATLYWYQQILGQGPKLLIQFQNNGVVDDSQLPKDRFSAERLKGVDSTLKIQPAKLEDSAVYLCASSLTDGAYDQYFGPGTRLTVT.

This clonotype showed up many times. The CDR3 spells CASSLGSNQPQHF. Written as DNA, the CDR3 is TGTGCCAGCAGTTTGGGTAGCAATCAGCCCCAGCATTTT. This rearrangement joins TRBV6-5 to TRBJ1-5, with D unresolved. The CDR3 length is 13 residues. V lost 4 bases, J lost 0 bases, and 4 bases lay in between. From germline, CDR1 is MNHEY and CDR2 SVGAGI.

Regarding this clonotype: An end of the junction differs from the germline gene, which may be a read error. V and J are TRBV29-1 and TRBJ2-1; unclear D gene. The germline gives CDR1 SQVTM, CDR2 ANQGSEA. CDR3 length: 14 residues. The CDR3 is CSATALEVGNERFF. The CDR3 DNA sequence: TGCAGCGCCACGGCCCTAGAGGTGGGCAATGAGCGGTTCTTC.

The gene calls are TRBV6-5 and TRBJ2-7; no clear D. Trimming removed 0 bases at V and 6 bases at J, with 6 bases between. Per germline, CDR1 MNHEY and CDR2 SVGAGI. The CDR3 sequence is 12 residues long. As DNA, the CDR3 is TGTGCCAGCAGTTACTCATGGGGCGAGCAGTACTTC. This encodes CASSYSWGEQYF.

In the case of this clonotype: At one end the junction does not follow the germline gene, possibly because of a read error. The V call is TRBV10-3, the J call TRBJ2-6; maybe TRBD1 (5 bases). The CDR3 covers 15 residues. CDR1 and CDR2 (germline): ENHRY, SYGVKD. The CDR3 DNA sequence: TGTGCCATCAGTGAGTCGGTGTCTGGGGCCAGCGTCCTGACTTTC. Protein: CAISESVSGASVLTF.

The V call is TRBV12-3 or TRBV12-4, the J call TRBJ1-2, with unresolved D. Trimming shortened V by 3 bases and J by 6 bases, and 11 bases separated the two germline ends. This CDR3 has 13 amino acids. The CDR3 DNA sequence: TGTGCCAGCAGTTTTAGCACCCTCGATGGCTACACCTTC. It yields the protein CASSFSTLDGYTF.

In this sample, this clonotype turned up a few times. This may arise from a read error, as a much more abundant clone is one base away. The chain uses TRBV11-2 and TRBJ2-1, with no clear D. Germline CDR1 is SGHAT and CDR2 is FQNNGV. This CDR3 region has 15 residues. The V end lost 5 bases, the J end lost 7 bases, and 18 bases lay between the germline ends. CDR3 loop: CASSGLRIGENEQFF. The CDR3 DNA is TGTGCCAGCAGCGGGCTAAGGATAGGTGAGAATGAGCAGTTCTTC. Using reference TRBV11-2 and TRBJ2-1 for the parts outside the CDR3, the full variable domain is EAGVAQSPRYKIIEKRQSVAFWCNPISGHATLYWYQQILGQGPKLLIQFQNNGVVDDSQLPKDRFSAERLKGVDSTLKIQPAKLEDSAVYLCASSGLRIGENEQFFGPGTRLTVL.

Comment on this clonotype: One end of the junction is discordant with germline, which a read error may explain. The chain has TRBV11-2 and TRBJ2-1; 9 nucleotides match TRBD2. CDR3 length equals 13 residues. The V gene's germline CDR1 is SGHAT and CDR2 FQNNGV. CDR3 DNA sequence: TGTGCCAACAGCACCTTAGCGGGAGTTGAGCAGTTCTTC. Protein product: CANSTLAGVEQFF.

The J gene is TRBJ2-2, the V gene TRBV10-2; a possible D gene is TRBD2 (6 bases). V lost 5 bases and J 6 bases, leaving 10 bases between the germline ends. The germline V gene encodes CDR1 WSHSY and CDR2 SAAADI. CDR3 length equals 13 residues. CDR3 bases: TGCGCCAGCAGTAAAGGAGGGCCCGGGGAGCTGTTTTTT. It codes for CASSKGGPGELFF.

This clonotype occurred once. J is TRBJ2-1 and V is TRBV7-8; 8 bases are a match to TRBD1. V gave up 6 bases and J gave up 10 bases; unmatched junction bases: 14. The germline gives CDR1 SGHVS, CDR2 FQNEAQ. The CDR3 length is 15 residues. The CDR3 DNA sequence: TGTGCCAGCAGTCTTTCCGGGACAGGAGTCCGAGAGCAGTTCTTC. Its protein is CASSLSGTGVREQFF.

The gene calls are TRBV6-1 and TRBJ2-2, with 9 bases matching TRBD2. The germline V gene has CDR1 MNHNS and CDR2 SASEGT. There are 18 residues in the CDR3. V trimming: 5 bases; J trimming: 0 bases; junction bases outside the gene matches: 10. This CDR3 is CASSKTSGPATNTGELFF. CDR3 in DNA: TGTGCCAGCAGTAAGACTAGCGGCCCCGCCACGAACACCGGGGAGCTGTTTTTT.

There are a few counts of this clonotype. A read error is possible here, since a much larger clone lies one base away. The chain joins TRBV11-2 to TRBJ2-3; D may correspond to TRBD1 or TRBD2 (5 bases each). This CDR3 comprises 15 residues. Per germline, CDR1 SGHAT and CDR2 FQNNGV. Deletions cut 7 bases from V and 0 bases from J, with 14 bases between. CDR3 amino acids: CASKIGWGSTDTQYF. CDR3 nucleotide sequence: TGTGCCAGCAAGATAGGCTGGGGGAGCACAGATACGCAGTATTTT.

This clonotype was seen a single time. V gene TRBV4-1 combines with J gene TRBJ2-7; D is ambiguous. This CDR3 has 12 amino acids. The ends were cut back, 1 base at V and 4 bases at J, with 5 bases in the middle. In germline, CDR1 is MGHRA, CDR2 YSYEKL. CDR3 bases: TGCGCCAGCAGCCAAGGGGCGTACGAGCAGTACTTC. Translated: CASSQGAYEQYF.